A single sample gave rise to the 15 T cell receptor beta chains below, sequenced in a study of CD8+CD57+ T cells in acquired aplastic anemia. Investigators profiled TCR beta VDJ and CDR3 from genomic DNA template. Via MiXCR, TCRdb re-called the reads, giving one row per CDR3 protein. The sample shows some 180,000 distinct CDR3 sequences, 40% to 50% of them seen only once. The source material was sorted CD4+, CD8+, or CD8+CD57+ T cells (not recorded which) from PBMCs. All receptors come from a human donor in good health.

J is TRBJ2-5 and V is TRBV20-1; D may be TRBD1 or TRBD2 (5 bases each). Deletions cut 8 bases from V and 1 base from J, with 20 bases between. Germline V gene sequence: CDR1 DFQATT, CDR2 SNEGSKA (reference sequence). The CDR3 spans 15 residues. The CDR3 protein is CSSLAGTLVQETQYF. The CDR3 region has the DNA TGCAGTAGCCTTGCAGGGACCCTTGTCCAAGAGACCCAGTACTTC.

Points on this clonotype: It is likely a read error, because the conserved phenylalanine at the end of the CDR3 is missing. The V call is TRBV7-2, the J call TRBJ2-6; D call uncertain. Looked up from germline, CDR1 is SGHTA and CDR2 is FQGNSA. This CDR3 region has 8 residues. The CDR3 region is CASSFLTS. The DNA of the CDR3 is TGCGCCAGCAGCTTCCTGACTAGC.

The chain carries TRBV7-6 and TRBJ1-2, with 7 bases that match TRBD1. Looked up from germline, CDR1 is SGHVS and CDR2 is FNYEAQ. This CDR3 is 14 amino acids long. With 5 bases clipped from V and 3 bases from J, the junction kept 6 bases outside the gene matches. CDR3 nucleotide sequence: TGTGCCAGCAGCCCCCGACAGGGTGACTATGGCTACACCTTC. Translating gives CASSPRQGDYGYTF. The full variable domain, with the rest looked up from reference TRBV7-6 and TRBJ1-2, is GAGVSQSPRYKVTKRGQDVALRCDPISGHVSLYWYRQALGQGPEFLTYFNYEAQQDKSGLPNDRFSAERPEGSISTLTIQRTEQRDSAMYRCASSPRQGDYGYTFGSGTRLTVV.

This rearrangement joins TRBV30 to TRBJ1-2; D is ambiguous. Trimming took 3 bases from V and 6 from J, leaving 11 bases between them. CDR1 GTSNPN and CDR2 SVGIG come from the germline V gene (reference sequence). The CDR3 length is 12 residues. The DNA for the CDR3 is TGTGCCTGGAGAGGTTCGGGTGATGGCTACACCTTC. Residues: CAWRGSGDGYTF.

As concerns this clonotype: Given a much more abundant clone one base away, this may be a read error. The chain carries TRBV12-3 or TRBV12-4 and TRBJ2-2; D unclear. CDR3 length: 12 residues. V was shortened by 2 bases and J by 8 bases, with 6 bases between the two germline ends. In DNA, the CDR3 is TGTGCCAGCAGTTTACGGCCTGGGGAGCTGTTTTTT. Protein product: CASSLRPGELFF.

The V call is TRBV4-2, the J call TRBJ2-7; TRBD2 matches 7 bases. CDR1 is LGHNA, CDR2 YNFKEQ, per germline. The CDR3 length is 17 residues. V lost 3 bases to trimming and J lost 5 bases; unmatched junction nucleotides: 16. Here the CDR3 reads CASSHDWGLAGHDEQYF. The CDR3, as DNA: TGTGCCAGCAGCCACGACTGGGGCTTAGCGGGCCACGACGAGCAGTACTTC.

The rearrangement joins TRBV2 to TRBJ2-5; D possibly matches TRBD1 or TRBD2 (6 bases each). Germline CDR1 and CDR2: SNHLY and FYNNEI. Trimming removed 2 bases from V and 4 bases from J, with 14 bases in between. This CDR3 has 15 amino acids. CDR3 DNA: TGTGCCAGCAGTGAATATGGGGGGCTTAGAGAGACCCAGTACTTC. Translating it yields CASSEYGGLRETQYF.

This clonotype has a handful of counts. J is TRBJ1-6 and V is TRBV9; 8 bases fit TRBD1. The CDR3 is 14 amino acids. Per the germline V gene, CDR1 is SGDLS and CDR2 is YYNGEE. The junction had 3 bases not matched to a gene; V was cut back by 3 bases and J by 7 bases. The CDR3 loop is CASSETGANSPLHF. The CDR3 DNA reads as TGTGCCAGCAGCGAGACAGGGGCCAATTCACCCCTCCACTTT.

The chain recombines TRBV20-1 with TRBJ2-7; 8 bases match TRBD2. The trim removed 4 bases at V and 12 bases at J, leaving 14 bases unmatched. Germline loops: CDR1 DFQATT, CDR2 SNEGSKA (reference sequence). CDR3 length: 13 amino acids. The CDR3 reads CSAKGSGGPFPYF. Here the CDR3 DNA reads TGCAGTGCTAAAGGAAGCGGGGGACCCTTCCCGTACTTC.

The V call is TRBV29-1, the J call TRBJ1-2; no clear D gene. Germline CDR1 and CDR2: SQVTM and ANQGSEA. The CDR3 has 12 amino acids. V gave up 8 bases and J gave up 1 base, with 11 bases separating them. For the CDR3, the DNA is TGCAGCTCCCTGGAGGGTAACTATGGCTACACCTTC. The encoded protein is CSSLEGNYGYTF.

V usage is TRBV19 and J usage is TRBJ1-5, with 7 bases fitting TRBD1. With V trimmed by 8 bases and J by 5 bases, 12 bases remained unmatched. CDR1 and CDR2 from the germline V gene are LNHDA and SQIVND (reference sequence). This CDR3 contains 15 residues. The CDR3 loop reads CASLKQGRTDQPQHF. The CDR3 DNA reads TGTGCCAGTCTAAAACAGGGGAGAACGGATCAGCCCCAGCATTTT.

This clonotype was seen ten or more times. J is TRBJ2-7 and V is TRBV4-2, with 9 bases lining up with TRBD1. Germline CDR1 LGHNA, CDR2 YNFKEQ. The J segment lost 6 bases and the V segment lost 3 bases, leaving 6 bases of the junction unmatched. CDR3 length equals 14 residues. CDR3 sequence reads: CASSQPGQGPEQYF. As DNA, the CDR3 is TGTGCCAGCAGCCAGCCGGGACAGGGTCCCGAGCAGTACTTC.

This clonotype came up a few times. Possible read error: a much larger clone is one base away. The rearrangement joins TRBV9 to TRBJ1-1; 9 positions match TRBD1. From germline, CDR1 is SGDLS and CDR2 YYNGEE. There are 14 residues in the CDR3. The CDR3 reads CASSVKDRGTGAFF. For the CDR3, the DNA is TGTGCCAGCAGCGTTAAGGACAGGGGCACTGGAGCTTTCTTT.

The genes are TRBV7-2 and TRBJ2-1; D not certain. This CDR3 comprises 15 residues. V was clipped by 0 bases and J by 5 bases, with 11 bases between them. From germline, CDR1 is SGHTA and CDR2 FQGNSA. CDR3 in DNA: TGTGCCAGCAGCTTAGCAGTGGACCAAAACAATGAGCAGTTCTTC. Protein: CASSLAVDQNNEQFF.

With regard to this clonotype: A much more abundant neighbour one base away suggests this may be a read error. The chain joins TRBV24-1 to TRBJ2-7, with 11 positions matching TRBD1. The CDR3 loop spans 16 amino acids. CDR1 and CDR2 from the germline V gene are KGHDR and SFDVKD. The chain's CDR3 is CATSDLEGQGVYGQYF. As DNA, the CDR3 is TGTGCCACCAGTGATTTGGAGGGACAGGGGGTCTACGGGCAGTACTTC.